This T cell receptor (beta chain) was recorded in a study of cytomegalovirus exposure and HLA in healthy donors. Study-level findings and limits: In a later analysis, TCR beta V- and J-gene trimming showed a link to a missense DCLRE1C variant.

PCR primers comprised 60 Vbeta and 13 Jbeta primers. Source study methods: About 9.9 million shared chains were among approximately 87 million unique TCR beta chains counted in a later analysis. TCRdb's table, derived via immunoSEQ multiplex PCR, lists solely in-frame clones and lacks some. The V and J calls and clone size are taken from that table; D and trimming were inferred from the DNA. The repertoire consists of 170,000 or so clones, with under 90% occurring once and the leading ten covering 4% to 6%. Notes on this clone: What it binds is not known.

Germline V gene sequence: CDR1 SGHRS, CDR2 YFSETQ. The CDR3 loop spans 13 amino acids. V gave up 7 bases and J gave up 5 bases, with 15 bases separating them. The sample taken for sequencing was PBMCs. The receptor's source is a man aged 18-30 years in good health and CMV-seronegative. The chain combines TRBV5-1 with TRBJ1-1, with a weak D call TRBD1 (5 bases). The CDR3 DNA reads TGCGCCAGCGCCGGGACTTGGGGTACTGAAGCTTTCTTT. Protein sequence: CASAGTWGTEAFF.